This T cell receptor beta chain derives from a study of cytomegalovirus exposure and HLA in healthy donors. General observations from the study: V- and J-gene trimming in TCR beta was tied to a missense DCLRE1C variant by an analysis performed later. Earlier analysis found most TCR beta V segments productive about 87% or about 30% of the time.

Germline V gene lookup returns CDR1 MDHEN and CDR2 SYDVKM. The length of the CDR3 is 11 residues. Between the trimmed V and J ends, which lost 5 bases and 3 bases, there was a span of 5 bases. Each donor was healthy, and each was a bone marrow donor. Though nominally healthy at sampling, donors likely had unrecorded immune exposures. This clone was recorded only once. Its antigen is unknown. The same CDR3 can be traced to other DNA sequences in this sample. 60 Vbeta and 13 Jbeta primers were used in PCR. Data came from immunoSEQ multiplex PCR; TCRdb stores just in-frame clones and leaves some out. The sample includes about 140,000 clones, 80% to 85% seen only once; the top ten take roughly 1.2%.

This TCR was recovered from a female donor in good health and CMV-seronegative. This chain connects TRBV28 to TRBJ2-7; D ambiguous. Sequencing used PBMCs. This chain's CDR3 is CASSTYYEQYF. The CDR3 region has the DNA TGTGCCAGCAGTACCTACTACGAGCAGTACTTC.